The 23 T cell receptor beta chains below were found in one sample sequenced in a study of technical replicates of blood from a few donors. Using immunoSEQ multiplex PCR, the repertoire was profiled, and TCRdb retains in-frame clones only, with some absent. This sample yields tens of thousands of clones, of which 85% to 95% are seen a single time; more than 0.2% belongs to the top ten. Sequences were obtained from T cells isolated from PBMCs. The receptors shown here come from a human donor in good health.

CDR3 DNA sequence: TGTGCCAGCAGCTTCGGGACAGGGGCCTACGAGCAGTACTTC. It yields the protein CASSFGTGAYEQYF. The chain recombines TRBV5-6 with TRBJ2-7; TRBD1 matches at 10 bases. Germline CDR1 reads SGHDT; CDR2 reads YYEEEE. V trimming: 2 bases; J trimming: 2 bases; junction bases outside the gene matches: 1. The CDR3 spans 14 residues.

The V call is TRBV14, the J call TRBJ2-1; tentatively, D is TRBD2 (6 bases). Trimming cost V 4 bases and J 5 bases, with 18 bases left between them. The length of the CDR3 is 16 residues. Germline V gene data show CDR1 as SGHDN and CDR2 as FVKESK. CDR3 in DNA: TGTGCCAGCAGCCGAGTCGGGACCGGGAGAAACAATGAGCAGTTCTTC. Translation: CASSRVGTGRNNEQFF.

The gene calls are TRBV4-2 and TRBJ2-7; 11 bases match TRBD2. V dropped 4 bases and J dropped 4; count of bases not matched to a gene: 15. The germline gives CDR1 LGHNA, CDR2 YNFKEQ. This CDR3 has 18 residues. The chain's CDR3 is CASSPHPGLAEDLYEQYF. Here the CDR3 DNA reads TGTGCCAGCAGCCCTCACCCGGGACTAGCGGAGGATTTATACGAGCAGTACTTC.

This clone showed up just a few times. The chain is built from TRBV4-1 and TRBJ2-5, with 11 bases fitting TRBD2. The ends lost 4 bases at V and 7 bases at J; junction bases unmatched: 17. Germline V lookup: CDR1 MGHRA, CDR2 YSYEKL. This CDR3 region has 18 residues. CDR3 bases: TGCGCCAGCAGCCGCCAGGGGGTGGGACTAGCGGTTCAACGGACCCAGTACTTC. Its translation: CASSRQGVGLAVQRTQYF.

The chain combines TRBV28 with TRBJ2-2; D remains unclear. Looked up from germline, CDR1 is MDHEN and CDR2 is SYDVKM. The V end lost 7 bases, the J end lost 1 base, and 10 bases lay between the germline ends. The CDR3 consists of 14 residues. The DNA for the CDR3 is TGTGCCAGCACTAACCTTCAGAACACCGGGGAGCTGTTTTTT. This gives the protein CASTNLQNTGELFF.

The chain employs TRBV18 and TRBJ2-7; the match to TRBD2 covers 9 bases. Germline CDR1 KGHSH, CDR2 LQKENI. The CDR3 has 19 residues. Germline trimming cut 3 bases from V and 5 bases from J; bases unmatched to any gene: 20. CDR3 sequence: CASSPWLAGSLNRRHEQYF. In nucleotides, the CDR3 is TGTGCCAGCTCACCCTGGCTAGCGGGATCCTTGAATAGGCGGCACGAGCAGTACTTC.

This chain links TRBV25-1 with TRBJ2-1; D is uncertain. Germline lookup yields CDR1 MGHDK and CDR2 SYGVNS. The CDR3 loop spans 14 amino acids. V was clipped by 3 bases and J by 6 bases, with 12 bases between them. CDR3 coding DNA: TGTGCCAGCAGTGACCTCTCAGGTGCCAATGAGCAGTTCTTC. Translated, it gives CASSDLSGANEQFF.

A single count supports this clone. The chain is built from TRBV25-1 and TRBJ1-2; D unresolved. Looked up from germline, CDR1 is MGHDK and CDR2 is SYGVNS. This CDR3 comprises 12 residues. The V and J ends lost 4 bases and 5 bases respectively, with 8 bases between them. In DNA, the CDR3 is TGTGCCAGCAGTGTCTCGGGTTATGGCTACACCTTC. Translating it yields CASSVSGYGYTF.

This clone is a singleton in its sample. The rearrangement links TRBV15 to TRBJ2-1; 14 nucleotides match TRBD2. Germline V CDR1 and CDR2: LNHNV, YYDKDF (reference sequence). The CDR3 covers 20 residues. V shed 0 bases, J shed 4 bases, and the junction held 11 bases outside the gene matches. CDR3 amino acids: CATSRDRGLAGDPPYNEQFF. As DNA, the CDR3 is TGTGCCACCAGCAGAGATAGGGGACTAGCGGGAGACCCCCCTTACAATGAGCAGTTCTTC.

The chain uses TRBV4-1 and TRBJ2-4; tentative D call: TRBD2 (5 bases). The CDR3 sequence is 15 residues long. The germline gives CDR1 MGHRA, CDR2 YSYEKL. Between the trimmed V and J ends, which lost 3 bases and 2 bases, there was a span of 11 bases. This chain's CDR3 is CASSQPTSSKNIQYF. The CDR3 DNA follows: TGCGCCAGCAGCCAGCCTACTAGTTCCAAAAACATTCAGTACTTC.

The rearrangement uses TRBV28 and TRBJ1-4; maybe TRBD1 (5 bases). The CDR3 has 15 residues. The V end was cut by 6 bases, the J end by 3 bases, with 14 bases between. Per the germline V gene, CDR1 is MDHEN and CDR2 is SYDVKM. The CDR3 spells CASSAAWGPNEKLFF. The CDR3 DNA reads as TGTGCCAGCAGCGCCGCCTGGGGCCCTAATGAAAAACTGTTTTTT.

The genes are TRBV5-4 and TRBJ2-1; 8 bases map to TRBD2. The CDR3 is 15 amino acids. Germline CDR1 is SGHNT and CDR2 is YYREEE (reference sequence). V shed 2 bases, J shed 10 bases, and the junction held 11 bases outside the gene matches. The CDR3 coding sequence is TGTGCCAGCAGCTTTATGGGACTAGGAAGTCGCGAGCAGTTCTTC. Its protein is CASSFMGLGSREQFF.

This chain uses TRBV27 with TRBJ2-7; D uncertain. Germline loops: CDR1 MNHEY, CDR2 SMNVEV (reference sequence). V was clipped by 2 bases and J by 6 bases, with 11 bases between them. The CDR3 totals 13 residues. The CDR3 loop reads CASSLSLELEQYF. The CDR3 DNA reads TGTGCCAGCAGTTTAAGCCTAGAGCTCGAGCAGTACTTC.

This clone was counted a single time. The V call is TRBV25-1, the J call TRBJ2-7; 9 nucleotides match TRBD1. The V segment lost 5 bases and the J segment 1 base; nucleotides outside the gene matches: 12. This CDR3 spans 17 amino acids. Germline loops: CDR1 MGHDK, CDR2 SYGVNS. CDR3: CASSQERSGTGSYEQYF. The CDR3 nucleotides are TGTGCCAGCAGTCAGGAACGGAGCGGGACAGGGTCCTACGAGCAGTACTTC.

V usage is TRBV5-1 and J usage is TRBJ2-7; 9 bases line up with TRBD1. Germline lookup yields CDR1 SGHRS and CDR2 YFSETQ. The CDR3 contains 14 residues. V gave up 2 bases and J gave up 7 bases; unmatched junction bases: 7. CDR3 in amino acids: CASSLPGQGWEQYF. The CDR3, as DNA: TGCGCCAGCAGCTTACCGGGACAGGGTTGGGAGCAGTACTTC. The full variable domain, in which reference TRBV5-1 and TRBJ2-7 provide the parts outside the CDR3, is KAGVTQTPRYLIKTRGQQVTLSCSPISGHRSVSWYQQTPGQGLQFLFEYFSETQRNKGNFPGRFSGRQFSNSRSEMNVSTLELGDSALYLCASSLPGQGWEQYFGPGTRLTVT.

The V and J genes are TRBV29-1 and TRBJ2-6; D might be TRBD1 (6 bases). Germline V CDR1 and CDR2: SQVTM, ANQGSEA. V was clipped by 5 bases and J by 2 bases, with 7 bases between them. This CDR3 has 13 amino acids. Here the CDR3 DNA reads TGCAGCGTTACAGGGACTGGGGCCAACGTCCTGACTTTC. This gives the protein CSVTGTGANVLTF.

A few counts support this clone. The CDR3 sequence is CASSRAAGVSYEQYF. The DNA for the CDR3 is TGTGCCAGCAGTCGCGCAGCGGGTGTCTCCTACGAGCAGTACTTC. This sequence joins TRBV6-5 and TRBJ2-7; maybe TRBD2 (6 bases). CDR3 length: 15 amino acids. V lost 5 bases and J lost 0, with 14 bases in between. Germline V gives CDR1 MNHEY, CDR2 SVGAGI.

The V call is TRBV6-6, the J call TRBJ1-1, with D perhaps TRBD1 (5 bases). The CDR3 contains 15 residues. Germline CDR1 and CDR2: MNHNY and SVGAGI (reference sequence). V was shortened by 0 bases and J by 0 bases, with 8 bases between the two germline ends. This CDR3 is CASSYSQGLNTEAFF. The DNA for the CDR3 is TGTGCCAGCAGTTACTCTCAGGGTCTGAACACTGAAGCTTTCTTT.

The V and J genes are TRBV28 and TRBJ1-2, with TRBD1 as a possible D gene (5 bases). Germline CDR1 is MDHEN and CDR2 is SYDVKM. The CDR3 consists of 18 residues. Trimming shortened V by 4 bases and J by 3 bases, and 24 bases separated the two germline ends. CDR3 bases: TGTGCCAGCAGTTCTCCCTCCGGACATGCGGGATGGGACTATGGCTACACCTTC. This encodes CASSSPSGHAGWDYGYTF.

The chain links TRBV19 to TRBJ2-7, with D possibly being TRBD2 (5 bases). Germline CDR1 reads LNHDA; CDR2 reads SQIVND (reference sequence). The CDR3 sequence is 14 residues long. Trimming removed 3 bases from V and 2 bases from J, with 11 bases in between. The CDR3 nucleotides are TGTGCCAGTAGTATGTCAGCGGTGACCTACGAGCAGTACTTC. This encodes CASSMSAVTYEQYF.

This chain uses TRBV28 with TRBJ2-7, with 8 bases identical to TRBD2. The CDR3 contains 14 residues. V lost 7 bases and J lost 5; bases outside the gene matches: 10. Germline assignment: CDR1 MDHEN and CDR2 SYDVKM. The CDR3 spells CASIREGIPHEQYF. DNA of the CDR3: TGTGCCAGCATACGGGAGGGTATTCCGCACGAGCAGTACTTC.

CDR3 protein: CASSLWGTVNTEAFF. CDR3 nucleotide sequence: TGTGCCAGCAGTTTATGGGGGACAGTGAACACTGAAGCTTTCTTT. J is TRBJ1-1 and V is TRBV27; 7 positions match TRBD1. J was trimmed by 0 bases and V by 1 base; bases with no gene match: 2. Germline lookup yields CDR1 MNHEY and CDR2 SMNVEV (reference sequence). This CDR3 comprises 15 residues.

The chain is built from TRBV15 and TRBJ2-1; D is possibly TRBD2 (5 bases). Per germline, CDR1 LNHNV and CDR2 YYDKDF (reference sequence). This CDR3 is 14 amino acids long. V lost 0 bases and J lost 5, with 8 bases in between. CDR3 coding DNA: TGTGCCACCAGCAGAGATAGGCGGGACAATGAGCAGTTCTTC. It specifies CATSRDRRDNEQFF. The whole variable domain, filled in from reference TRBV15 and TRBJ2-1, reads DAMVIQNPRYQVTQFGKPVTLSCSQTLNHNVMYWYQQKSSQAPKLLFHYYDKDFNNEADTPDNFQSRRPNTSFCFLDIRSPGLGDTAMYLCATSRDRRDNEQFFGPGTRLTVL.